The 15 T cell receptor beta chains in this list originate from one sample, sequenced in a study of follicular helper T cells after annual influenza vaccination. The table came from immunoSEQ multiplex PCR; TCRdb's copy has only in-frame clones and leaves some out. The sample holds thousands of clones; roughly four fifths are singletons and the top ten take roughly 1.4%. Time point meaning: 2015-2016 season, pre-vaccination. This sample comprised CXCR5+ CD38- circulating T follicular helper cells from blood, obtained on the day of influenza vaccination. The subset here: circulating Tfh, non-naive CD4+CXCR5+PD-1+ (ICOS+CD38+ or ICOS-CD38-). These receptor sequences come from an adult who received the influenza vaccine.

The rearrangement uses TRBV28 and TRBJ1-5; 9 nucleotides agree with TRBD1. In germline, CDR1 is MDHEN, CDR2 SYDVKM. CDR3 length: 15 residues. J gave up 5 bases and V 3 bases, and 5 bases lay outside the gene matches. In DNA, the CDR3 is TGTGCCAGCAGTTTGGCCGGGACAGGGTATCAGCCCCAGCATTTT. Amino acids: CASSLAGTGYQPQHF. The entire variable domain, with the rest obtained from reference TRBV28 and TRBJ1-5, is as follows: DVKVTQSSRYLVKRTGEKVFLECVQDMDHENMFWYRQDPGLGLRLIYFSYDVKMKEKGDIPEGYSVSREKKERFSLILESASTNQTSMYLCASSLAGTGYQPQHFGDGTRLSIL.

The CDR3 loop reads CAINTGQGFTEAFF. The DNA for the CDR3 is TGTGCCATCAACACCGGACAGGGATTCACTGAAGCTTTCTTT. The chain employs TRBV10-3 and TRBJ1-1, with TRBD1 identical over 8 bases. The CDR3 runs 14 residues. Trimming removed 7 bases from V and 4 bases from J; junction bases left unmatched: 8. Looked up from germline, CDR1 is ENHRY and CDR2 is SYGVKD.

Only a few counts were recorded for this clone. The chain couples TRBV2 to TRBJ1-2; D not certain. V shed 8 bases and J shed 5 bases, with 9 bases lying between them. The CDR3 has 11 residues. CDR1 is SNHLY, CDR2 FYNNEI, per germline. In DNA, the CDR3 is TGTGCCAGCGGGATGGCTTATGGCTACACCTTC. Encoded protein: CASGMAYGYTF.

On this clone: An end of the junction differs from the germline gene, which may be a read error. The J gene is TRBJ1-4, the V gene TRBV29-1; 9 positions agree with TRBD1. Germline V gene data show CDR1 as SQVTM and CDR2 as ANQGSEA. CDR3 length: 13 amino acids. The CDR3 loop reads CSVQDRGNEKLFF. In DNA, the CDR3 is TGCAGCGTTCAAGACAGGGGGAATGAAAAACTGTTTTTT.

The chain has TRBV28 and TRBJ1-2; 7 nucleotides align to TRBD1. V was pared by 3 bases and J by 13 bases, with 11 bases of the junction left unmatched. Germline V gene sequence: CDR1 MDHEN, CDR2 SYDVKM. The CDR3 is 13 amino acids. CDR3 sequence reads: CASSFLGGYSSTF. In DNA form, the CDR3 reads TGTGCCAGCAGTTTTTTAGGGGGCTATAGCTCCACCTTC.

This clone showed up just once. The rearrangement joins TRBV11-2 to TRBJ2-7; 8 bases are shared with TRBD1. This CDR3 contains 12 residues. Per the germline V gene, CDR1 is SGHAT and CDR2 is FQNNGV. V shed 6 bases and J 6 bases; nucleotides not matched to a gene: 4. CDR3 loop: CASSSDRAEQYF. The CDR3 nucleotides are TGTGCCAGCAGTTCGGACAGGGCCGAGCAGTACTTC. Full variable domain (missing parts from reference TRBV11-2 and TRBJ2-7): EAGVAQSPRYKIIEKRQSVAFWCNPISGHATLYWYQQILGQGPKLLIQFQNNGVVDDSQLPKDRFSAERLKGVDSTLKIQPAKLEDSAVYLCASSSDRAEQYFGPGTRLTVT.

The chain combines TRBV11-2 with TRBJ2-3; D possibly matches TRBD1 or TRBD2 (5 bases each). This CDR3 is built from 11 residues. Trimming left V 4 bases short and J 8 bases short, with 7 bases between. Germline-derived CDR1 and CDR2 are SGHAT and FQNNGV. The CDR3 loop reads CASSWGSTQYF. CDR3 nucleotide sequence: TGTGCCAGCAGCTGGGGGAGTACGCAGTATTTT.

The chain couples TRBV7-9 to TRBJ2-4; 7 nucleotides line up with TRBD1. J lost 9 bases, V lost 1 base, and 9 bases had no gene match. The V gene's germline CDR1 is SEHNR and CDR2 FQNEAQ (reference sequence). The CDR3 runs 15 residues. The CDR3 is CASSLERQGVGIQYF. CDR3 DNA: TGTGCCAGCAGCTTAGAACGTCAGGGGGTCGGCATTCAGTACTTC.

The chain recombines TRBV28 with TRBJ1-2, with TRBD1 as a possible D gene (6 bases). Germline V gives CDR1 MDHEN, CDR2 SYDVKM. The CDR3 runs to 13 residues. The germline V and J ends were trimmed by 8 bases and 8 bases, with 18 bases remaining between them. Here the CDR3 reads CASLQGGRRGYTF. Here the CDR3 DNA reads TGTGCCAGCTTGCAAGGGGGACGGCGGGGCTACACCTTC.

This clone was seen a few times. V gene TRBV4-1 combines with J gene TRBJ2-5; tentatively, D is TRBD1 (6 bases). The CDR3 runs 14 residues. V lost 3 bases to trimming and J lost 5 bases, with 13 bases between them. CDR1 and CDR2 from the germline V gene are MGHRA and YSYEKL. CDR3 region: CASSHYTGYETQYF. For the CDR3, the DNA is TGCGCCAGCAGCCATTATACAGGGTACGAGACCCAGTACTTC.

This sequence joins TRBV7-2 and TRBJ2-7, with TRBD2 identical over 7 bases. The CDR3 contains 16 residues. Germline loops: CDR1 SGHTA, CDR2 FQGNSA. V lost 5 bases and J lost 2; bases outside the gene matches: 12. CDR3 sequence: CASSPTGRSGPYEQYF. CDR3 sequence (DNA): TGTGCCAGCAGCCCAACCGGGAGGTCGGGGCCCTACGAGCAGTACTTC.

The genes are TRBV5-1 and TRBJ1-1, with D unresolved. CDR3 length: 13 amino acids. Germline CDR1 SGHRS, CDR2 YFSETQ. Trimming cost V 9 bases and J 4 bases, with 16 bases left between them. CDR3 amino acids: CATRYFYGTEAFF. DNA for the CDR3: TGCGCCACTCGATATTTTTACGGCACTGAAGCTTTCTTT.

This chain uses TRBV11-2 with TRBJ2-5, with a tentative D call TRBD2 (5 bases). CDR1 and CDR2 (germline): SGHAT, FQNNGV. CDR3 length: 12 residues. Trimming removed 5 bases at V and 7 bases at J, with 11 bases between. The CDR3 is CASSRGWGTQYF. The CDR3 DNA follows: TGTGCCAGCAGCCGAGGGTGGGGGACCCAGTACTTC. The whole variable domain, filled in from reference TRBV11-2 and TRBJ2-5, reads EAGVAQSPRYKIIEKRQSVAFWCNPISGHATLYWYQQILGQGPKLLIQFQNNGVVDDSQLPKDRFSAERLKGVDSTLKIQPAKLEDSAVYLCASSRGWGTQYFGPGTRLLVL.

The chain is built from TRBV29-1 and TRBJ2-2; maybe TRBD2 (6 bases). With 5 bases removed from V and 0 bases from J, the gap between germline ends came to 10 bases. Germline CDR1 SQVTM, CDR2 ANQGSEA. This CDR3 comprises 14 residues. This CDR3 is CSVKGGTNTGELFF. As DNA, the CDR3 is TGCAGCGTTAAGGGCGGGACGAACACCGGGGAGCTGTTTTTT.

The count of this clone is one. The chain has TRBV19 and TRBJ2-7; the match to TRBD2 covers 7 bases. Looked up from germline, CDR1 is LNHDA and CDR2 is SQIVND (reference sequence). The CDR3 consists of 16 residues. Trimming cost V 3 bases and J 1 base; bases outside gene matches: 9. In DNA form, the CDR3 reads TGTGCCAGTAGTATTTCGGCTAGCGGATTATCCTACGAGCAGTACTTC. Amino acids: CASSISASGLSYEQYF.